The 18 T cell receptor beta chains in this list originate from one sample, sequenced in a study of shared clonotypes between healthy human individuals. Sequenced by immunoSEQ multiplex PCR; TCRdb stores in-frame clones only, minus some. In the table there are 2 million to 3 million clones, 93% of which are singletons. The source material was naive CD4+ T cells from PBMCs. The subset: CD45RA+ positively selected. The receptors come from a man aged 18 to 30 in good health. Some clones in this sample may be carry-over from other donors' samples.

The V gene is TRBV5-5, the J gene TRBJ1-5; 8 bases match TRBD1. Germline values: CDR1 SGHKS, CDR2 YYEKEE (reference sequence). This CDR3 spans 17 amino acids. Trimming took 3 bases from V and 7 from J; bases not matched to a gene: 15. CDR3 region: CASSSMGQGAFSQPQHF. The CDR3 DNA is TGTGCCAGCAGCTCCATGGGGCAGGGGGCGTTCAGCCAGCCCCAGCATTTT.

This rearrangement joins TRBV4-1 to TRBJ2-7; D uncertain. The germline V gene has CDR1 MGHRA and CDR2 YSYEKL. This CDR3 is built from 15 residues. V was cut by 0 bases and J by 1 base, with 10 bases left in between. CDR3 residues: CASSQERKGSYEQYF. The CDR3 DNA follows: TGCGCCAGCAGCCAAGAGCGGAAGGGTTCCTACGAGCAGTACTTC.

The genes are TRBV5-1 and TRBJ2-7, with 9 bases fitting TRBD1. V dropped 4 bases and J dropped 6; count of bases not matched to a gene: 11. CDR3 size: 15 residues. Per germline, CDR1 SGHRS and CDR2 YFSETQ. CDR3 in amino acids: CASSLKPGQGSEQYF. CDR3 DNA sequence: TGCGCCAGCAGCCTGAAACCGGGACAGGGTAGCGAGCAGTACTTC.

The CDR3 DNA reads TGTGCCAGCAGCTCGACCGACCATAAATTTGGCGGCTACACCTTC. It is translated as CASSSTDHKFGGYTF. The J gene is TRBJ1-2, the V gene TRBV11-2; D ambiguous. Germline V gives CDR1 SGHAT, CDR2 FQNNGV. With 4 bases removed from V and 8 bases from J, the gap between germline ends came to 20 bases. The length of the CDR3 is 15 residues.

In nucleotides, the CDR3 is TGTGCCAGCAGCTTAGATATGGGGGCGGGGAATGAGCAGTTCTTC. Residues: CASSLDMGAGNEQFF. The V call is TRBV7-2, the J call TRBJ2-1; D may match TRBD1 or TRBD2 (6 bases each). V lost 1 base and J 7 bases, leaving 14 bases between the germline ends. This CDR3 comprises 15 residues. CDR1 is SGHTA and CDR2 is FQGNSA in the germline V gene.

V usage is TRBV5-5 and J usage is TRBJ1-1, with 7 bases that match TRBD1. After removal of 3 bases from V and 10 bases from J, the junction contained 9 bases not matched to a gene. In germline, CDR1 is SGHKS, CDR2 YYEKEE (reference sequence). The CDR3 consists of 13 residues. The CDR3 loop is CASSSMTGLLAFF. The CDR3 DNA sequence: TGTGCCAGCAGCTCGATGACAGGGTTGCTAGCTTTCTTT.

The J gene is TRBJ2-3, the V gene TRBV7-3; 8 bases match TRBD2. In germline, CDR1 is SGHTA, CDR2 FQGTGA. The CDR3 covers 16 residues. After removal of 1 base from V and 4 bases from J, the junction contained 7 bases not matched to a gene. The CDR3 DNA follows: TGTGCCAGCAGCTTAAGAAGCGGGAGTATGGCAGATACGCAGTATTTT. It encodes CASSLRSGSMADTQYF.

CDR3 residues: CAWSVGGGTDTQYF. The CDR3 DNA is TGTGCCTGGAGTGTAGGGGGGGGGACAGATACGCAGTATTTT. The chain has TRBV30 and TRBJ2-3; tentatively, D is TRBD2 (7 bases). This CDR3 is built from 14 residues. Trimming stripped 0 bases from V and 3 bases from J, with 10 bases between. Germline V lookup: CDR1 GTSNPN, CDR2 SVGIG (reference sequence).

The CDR3 loop is CASSYSGQGAWNTIYF. CDR3 in DNA: TGTGCCAGCAGTTACTCGGGGCAGGGGGCTTGGAACACCATATATTTT. V and J are TRBV6-5 and TRBJ1-3; 8 nucleotides line up with TRBD1. The ends lost 0 bases at V and 7 bases at J; junction bases unmatched: 8. The CDR3 totals 16 residues. The germline V gene encodes CDR1 MNHEY and CDR2 SVGAGI.

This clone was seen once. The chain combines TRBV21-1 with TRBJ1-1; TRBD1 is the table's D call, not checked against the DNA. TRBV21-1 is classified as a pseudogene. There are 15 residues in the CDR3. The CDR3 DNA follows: TGTGCCAGCAGCGAAACACAGGGGGAGAACACTGAAGCTTTCTTT. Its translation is CASSETQGENTEAFF.

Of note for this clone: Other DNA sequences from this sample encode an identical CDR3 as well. CDR3 loop: CASSLGAYNEQFF. The CDR3 nucleotides read TGTGCCAGCTCCCTTGGAGCCTACAATGAGCAGTTCTTC. The chain links TRBV7-3 to TRBJ2-1; D unclear. The CDR3 extends over 13 amino acids. V lost 8 bases, J lost 2 bases, and 10 bases lay in between. Germline V CDR1 and CDR2: SGHTA, FQGTGA.

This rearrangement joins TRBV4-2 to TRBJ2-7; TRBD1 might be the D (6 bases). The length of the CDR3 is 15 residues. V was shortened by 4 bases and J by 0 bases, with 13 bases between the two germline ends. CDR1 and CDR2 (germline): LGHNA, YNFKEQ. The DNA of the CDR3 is TGTGCCAGCAGCCCAAGGACAGTCGCCTCCTACGAGCAGTACTTC. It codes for CASSPRTVASYEQYF.

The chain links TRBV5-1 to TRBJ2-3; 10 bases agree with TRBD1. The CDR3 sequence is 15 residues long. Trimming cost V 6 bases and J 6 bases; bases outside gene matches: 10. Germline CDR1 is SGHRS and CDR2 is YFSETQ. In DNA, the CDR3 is TGCGCCAGCAATGAGATGACAGGGGGCTTGGATACGCAGTATTTT. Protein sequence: CASNEMTGGLDTQYF.

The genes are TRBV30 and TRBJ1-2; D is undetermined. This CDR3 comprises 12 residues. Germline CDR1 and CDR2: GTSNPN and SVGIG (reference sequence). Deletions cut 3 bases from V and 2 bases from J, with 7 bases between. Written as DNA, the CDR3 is TGTGCCTGGAGAGGGCGGAACTATGGCTACACCTTC. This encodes CAWRGRNYGYTF.

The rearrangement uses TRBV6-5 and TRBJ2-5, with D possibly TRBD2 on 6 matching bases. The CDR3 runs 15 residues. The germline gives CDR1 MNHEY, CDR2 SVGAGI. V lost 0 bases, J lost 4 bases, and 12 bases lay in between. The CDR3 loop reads CASSYSAWRGETQYF. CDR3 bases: TGTGCCAGCAGTTACTCCGCCTGGAGGGGAGAGACCCAGTACTTC.

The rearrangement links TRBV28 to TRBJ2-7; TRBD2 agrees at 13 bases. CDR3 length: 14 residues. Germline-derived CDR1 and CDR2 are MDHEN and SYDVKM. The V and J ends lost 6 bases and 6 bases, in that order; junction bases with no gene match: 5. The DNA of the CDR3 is TGTGCCAGCAGGTGGACTAGCGGGAGTCCCGAGCAGTACTTC. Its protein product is CASRWTSGSPEQYF.

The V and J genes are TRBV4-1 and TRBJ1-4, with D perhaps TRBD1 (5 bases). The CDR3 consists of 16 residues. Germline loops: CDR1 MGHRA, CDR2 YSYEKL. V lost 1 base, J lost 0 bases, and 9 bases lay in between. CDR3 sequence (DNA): TGCGCCAGCAGCCAAGGTACGACAGCAACTAATGAAAAACTGTTTTTT. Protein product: CASSQGTTATNEKLFF.

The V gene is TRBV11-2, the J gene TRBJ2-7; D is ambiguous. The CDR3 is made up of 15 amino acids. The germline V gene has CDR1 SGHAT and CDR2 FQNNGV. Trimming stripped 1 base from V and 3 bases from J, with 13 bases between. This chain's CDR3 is CASSLVRQISYEQYF. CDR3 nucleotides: TGTGCCAGCAGCTTAGTCCGGCAAATTAGCTACGAGCAGTACTTC.